The 18 T cell receptor beta chains in this list originate from one sample, sequenced in a study of cytomegalovirus exposure and HLA in healthy donors. TCRdb keeps only in-frame clones here, not all; method: immunoSEQ multiplex PCR. The sample shows some 250,000 clones, around 89% of them seen only once. Sequenced input: PBMCs. The origin of the receptors is a woman aged 18-29 years in good health and CMV-seronegative.

The chain joins TRBV7-8 to TRBJ2-3; D call uncertain. V dropped 5 bases and J dropped 8 bases, with 11 bases sitting between them. The CDR3 has 12 residues. Germline V gene data show CDR1 as SGHVS and CDR2 as FQNEAQ. DNA for the CDR3: TGTGCCAGCAGCGCAAACGGTGGTACGCAGTATTTT. Translated, it gives CASSANGGTQYF.

The chain recombines TRBV29-1 with TRBJ2-5; 9 positions agree with TRBD1. Germline trimming cut 6 bases from V and 7 bases from J; bases unmatched to any gene: 12. CDR3 size: 14 residues. Germline V gene lookup returns CDR1 SQVTM and CDR2 ANQGSEA. CDR3 DNA: TGCAGCGTCCCGGACAGGGGTGATGGATGGACCCAGTACTTC. Protein sequence: CSVPDRGDGWTQYF.

The chain uses TRBV15 and TRBJ1-5; D may be TRBD1 (5 bases). This CDR3 comprises 17 residues. V dropped 0 bases and J dropped 5 bases, with 17 bases sitting between them. Germline CDR1 and CDR2: LNHNV and YYDKDF (reference sequence). In DNA form, the CDR3 reads TGTGCCACCAGCAGAGATCTGTCAGGGAACGGCTATCAGCCCCAGCATTTT. It encodes CATSRDLSGNGYQPQHF.

The V and J genes are TRBV28 and TRBJ1-1, with 7 bases lining up with TRBD1. V lost 4 bases to trimming and J lost 0 bases; unmatched junction nucleotides: 2. The CDR3 length is 14 residues. CDR1 and CDR2 from the germline V gene are MDHEN and SYDVKM. Written as DNA, the CDR3 is TGTGCCAGCAGTTCGGGACAGTTGAACACTGAAGCTTTCTTT. Translated, it gives CASSSGQLNTEAFF.

The chain carries TRBV29-1 and TRBJ1-4; D gene uncertain. The CDR3 is made up of 13 amino acids. The V gene lost 6 bases and the J gene lost 6 bases, with 14 bases spanning the gap. Germline lookup yields CDR1 SQVTM and CDR2 ANQGSEA. The CDR3 loop reads CSVQIRLDEKLFF. In DNA, the CDR3 is TGCAGCGTCCAGATCAGACTCGATGAAAAACTGTTTTTT.

The V and J genes are TRBV11-1 and TRBJ2-5, with TRBD2 matching over 8 bases. The germline gives CDR1 SGHAT, CDR2 FQDESV (reference sequence). The CDR3 consists of 16 residues. Trimming took 3 bases from V and 5 from J; bases not matched to a gene: 11. The CDR3 nucleotides are TGTGCCAGCAGCTTCGTGTATAGCGGGGAGTGGGAGACCCAGTACTTC. Its translation: CASSFVYSGEWETQYF.

The rearrangement uses TRBV28 and TRBJ1-5; TRBD1 matches 7 bases. CDR1 is MDHEN, CDR2 SYDVKM, per germline. The V segment lost 6 bases and the J segment 5 bases; nucleotides outside the gene matches: 7. This CDR3 is 14 amino acids long. The CDR3 is CASRPAGGYQPQHF. CDR3 DNA: TGTGCCAGCAGGCCAGCAGGGGGTTATCAGCCCCAGCATTTT. The full variable domain, with the rest looked up from reference TRBV28 and TRBJ1-5, is DVKVTQSSRYLVKRTGEKVFLECVQDMDHENMFWYRQDPGLGLRLIYFSYDVKMKEKGDIPEGYSVSREKKERFSLILESASTNQTSMYLCASRPAGGYQPQHFGDGTRLSIL.

This chain links TRBV13 with TRBJ2-7; weak D call: TRBD2 (6 bases). Looked up from germline, CDR1 is PRHDT and CDR2 is FYEKMQ (reference sequence). Trimming stripped 8 bases from V and 4 bases from J, with 15 bases between. The CDR3 consists of 13 residues. The CDR3 DNA reads as TGTGCCAGCTCCGCGGGGCCCCGGTACGAGCAGTACTTC. It encodes CASSAGPRYEQYF.

The CDR3 sequence: CASTHRGRNGYTF. The CDR3, as DNA: TGTGCCAGCACCCACAGGGGGCGGAATGGCTACACCTTC. This chain uses TRBV6-5 with TRBJ1-2, with 9 bases matching TRBD1. Germline CDR1 reads MNHEY; CDR2 reads SVGAGI. Trimming removed 7 bases from V and 6 bases from J; junction bases left unmatched: 6. This CDR3 has 13 residues.

V is TRBV7-2 and J is TRBJ1-2; TRBD1 aligns across 9 bases. Per germline, CDR1 SGHTA and CDR2 FQGNSA. The V and J ends lost 5 bases and 8 bases, in that order; junction bases with no gene match: 9. The CDR3 runs 14 residues. The CDR3 bases are TGTGCCAGCAGCCGTGACAGGGGGGCCGGAGGCTACACCTTC. Translated, it gives CASSRDRGAGGYTF.

The sample holds a few counts of this clone. The chain is built from TRBV6-4 and TRBJ2-1; tentatively, D is TRBD2 (5 bases). Trimming removed 5 bases from V and 0 bases from J, with 5 bases in between. In germline, CDR1 is MRHNA, CDR2 SNTAGT. The CDR3 totals 13 residues. The CDR3 nucleotides read TGTGCCAGCAGTACTAGCTCCTACAATGAGCAGTTCTTC. Amino acid sequence: CASSTSSYNEQFF.

The rearrangement joins TRBV7-2 to TRBJ2-5, with 10 bases fitting TRBD2. The germline V gene has CDR1 SGHTA and CDR2 FQGNSA. The junction had 4 bases not matched to a gene; V was cut back by 1 base and J by 5 bases. The CDR3 contains 15 residues. CDR3 sequence reads: CASSLVAGGVETQYF. DNA of the CDR3: TGTGCCAGCAGCTTAGTAGCGGGGGGTGTGGAGACCCAGTACTTC.

The gene calls are TRBV7-9 and TRBJ1-1, with a weak D call TRBD1 (6 bases). There are 14 residues in the CDR3. Per germline, CDR1 SEHNR and CDR2 FQNEAQ (reference sequence). V lost 5 bases, J lost 5 bases, and 15 bases lay in between. The CDR3 nucleotides read TGTGCCAGCAGCATACAGGGTTATGGGACTGAAGCTTTCTTT. Translating gives CASSIQGYGTEAFF.

This clone has only a few counts. The V gene is TRBV6-1, the J gene TRBJ1-2; D may be TRBD1 (5 bases). Between the trimmed V and J ends, which lost 3 bases and 3 bases, there was a span of 11 bases. This CDR3 spans 14 amino acids. CDR1 and CDR2 from the germline V gene are MNHNS and SASEGT. The DNA for the CDR3 is TGTGCCAGCAGTGATAGGGGAGGATACTATGGCTACACCTTC. Protein sequence: CASSDRGGYYGYTF.

The rearrangement joins TRBV5-4 to TRBJ2-1; the D is unclear. CDR3 length equals 12 residues. CDR1 is SGHNT, CDR2 YYREEE, per germline (reference sequence). With 6 bases removed from V and 9 bases from J, the gap between germline ends came to 13 bases. CDR3 DNA sequence: TGTGCCAGCACCTTTGGAGCCGGTGAGCAGTTCTTC. Encoded protein: CASTFGAGEQFF.

The chain employs TRBV6-1 and TRBJ2-1, with a weak D call TRBD1 (6 bases). The CDR3 runs to 15 residues. Trimming removed 4 bases at V and 2 bases at J, with 12 bases between. From germline, CDR1 is MNHNS and CDR2 SASEGT. The CDR3 DNA reads as TGTGCCAGCAGTGGGGCGACAGGCGCCTACAATGAGCAGTTCTTC. It yields the protein CASSGATGAYNEQFF.

V and J are TRBV11-3 and TRBJ2-1; D may be TRBD2 (5 bases). Trimming shortened V by 4 bases and J by 6 bases, and 16 bases separated the two germline ends. The CDR3 length is 15 residues. Per the germline V gene, CDR1 is SGHNT and CDR2 is YENEEA. The CDR3 nucleotides read TGTGCCAGCAGCTCACGGCAGGACGCGGGCAATGAGCAGTTCTTC. Translating it yields CASSSRQDAGNEQFF.

The chain joins TRBV5-4 to TRBJ2-2, with 11 bases identical to TRBD2. Germline values: CDR1 SGHNT, CDR2 YYREEE (reference sequence). The V and J ends lost 4 bases and 7 bases, in that order; junction bases with no gene match: 9. The CDR3 has 16 residues. The CDR3 DNA is TGTGCCAGCAGCCCGGGACTAGCGGCGAGGAGCGGGGAGCTGTTTTTT. It is translated as CASSPGLAARSGELFF.